Sequencing of this TCR beta chain was carried out in a study of T cells in Graves' hyperthyroidism and ophthalmopathy. Whole-study findings and limits: Ophthalmopathy cases were set apart from stable hyperthyroidism by a 13 V-J model.

Active moderate-to-severe ophthalmopathy, Clinical Activity Score at least 3, NOSPECS at least 4, under 3 months' duration. Lactation, pregnancy, other autoimmune disease or uncontrolled infection led to exclusion of patients. TCR beta CDR3 sequences were amplified from RNA transcripts. TCR CDR3 underwent first-round RT-PCR with the HTBI primer set. TCRdb re-derived calls from the multiplex PCR reads in MiXCR, one entry per CDR3 protein. This sample yields around 540,000 distinct CDR3 sequences, of which about 16% are seen a single time; 29% belongs to the top ten. In this sample, this clonotype turned up many times. Its antigen is not identified. The V end lost 7 bases, the J end lost 0 bases, and 10 bases lay between the germline ends. Germline V gene lookup returns CDR1 MDHEN and CDR2 SYDVKM. The CDR3 covers 14 residues.

The sequence derives from a woman in her 30s with Graves' ophthalmopathy. The sample comprised blood. The genes are TRBV28 and TRBJ2-4; D perhaps matches TRBD2 (5 bases). This chain's CDR3 is CASTRGLAKNIQYF. In DNA, the CDR3 is TGTGCCAGCACCCGAGGGTTAGCCAAAAACATTCAGTACTTC.